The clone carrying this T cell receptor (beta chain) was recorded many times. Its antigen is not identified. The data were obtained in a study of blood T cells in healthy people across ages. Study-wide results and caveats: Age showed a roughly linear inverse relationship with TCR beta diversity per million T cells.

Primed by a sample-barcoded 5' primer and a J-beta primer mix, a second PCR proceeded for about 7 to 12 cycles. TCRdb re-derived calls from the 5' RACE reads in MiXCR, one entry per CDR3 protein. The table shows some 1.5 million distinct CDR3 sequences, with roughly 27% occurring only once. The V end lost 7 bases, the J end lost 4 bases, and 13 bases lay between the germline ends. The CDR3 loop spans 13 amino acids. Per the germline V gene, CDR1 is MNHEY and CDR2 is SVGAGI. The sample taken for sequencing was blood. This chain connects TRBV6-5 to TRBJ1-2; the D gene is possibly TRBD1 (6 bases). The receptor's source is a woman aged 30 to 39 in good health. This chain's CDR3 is CASTPDRLYGYTF. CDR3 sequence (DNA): TGTGCCAGCACCCCCGACAGGCTCTATGGCTACACCTTC.